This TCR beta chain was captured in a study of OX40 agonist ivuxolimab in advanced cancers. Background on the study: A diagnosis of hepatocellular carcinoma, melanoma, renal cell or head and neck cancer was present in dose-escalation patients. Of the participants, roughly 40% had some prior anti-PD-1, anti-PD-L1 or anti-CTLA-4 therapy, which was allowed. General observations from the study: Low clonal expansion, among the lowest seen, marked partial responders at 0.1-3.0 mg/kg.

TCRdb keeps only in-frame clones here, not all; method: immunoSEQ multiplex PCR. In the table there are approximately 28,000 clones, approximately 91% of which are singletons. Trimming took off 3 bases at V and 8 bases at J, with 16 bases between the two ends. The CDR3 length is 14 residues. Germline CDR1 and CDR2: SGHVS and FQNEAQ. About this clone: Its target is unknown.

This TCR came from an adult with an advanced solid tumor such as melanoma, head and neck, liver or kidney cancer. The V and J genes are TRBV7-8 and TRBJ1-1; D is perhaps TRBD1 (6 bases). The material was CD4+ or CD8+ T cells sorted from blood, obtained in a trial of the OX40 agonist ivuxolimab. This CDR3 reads CASSFGRGASEAFF. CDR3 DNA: TGTGCCAGCAGCTTTGGCAGGGGAGCCTCAGAAGCTTTCTTT.